The 5 T cell receptor beta chains below all came from one sample that was sequenced in a study of OX40 agonist ivuxolimab in advanced cancers. Libraries were prepared by immunoSEQ multiplex PCR; TCRdb keeps only in-frame clonotypes and omits some of them. The sample includes about 19,000 clones, under 85% of them seen just once. The sample consisted of CD4+ or CD8+ T cells sorted from blood, taken in a trial of the OX40 agonist ivuxolimab. The receptors were gathered from an adult with an advanced solid tumor such as melanoma, head and neck, liver or kidney cancer.

The chain has TRBV11-2 and TRBJ2-3, with 9 bases that match TRBD2. V lost 2 bases and J lost 0; bases outside the gene matches: 6. Germline V CDR1 and CDR2: SGHAT, FQNNGV. This CDR3 region has 17 residues. The CDR3 bases are TGTGCCAGCAGCTTATTTAGCGGGGGCCTGAGCACAGATACGCAGTATTTT. This gives the protein CASSLFSGGLSTDTQYF.

There are a few counts of this clone. The CDR3 loop reads CSVEWVTEAFF. The CDR3 nucleotides are TGCAGCGTTGAATGGGTTACTGAAGCTTTCTTT. The rearrangement links TRBV29-1 to TRBJ1-1, with unresolved D. The germline gives CDR1 SQVTM, CDR2 ANQGSEA. The V gene lost 2 bases and the J gene lost 5 bases, with 6 bases spanning the gap. This CDR3 has 11 amino acids.

J is TRBJ1-2 and V is TRBV7-8, with TRBD1 identical over 8 bases. The V and J ends lost 8 bases and 3 bases, in that order; junction bases with no gene match: 14. The germline gives CDR1 SGHVS, CDR2 FQNEAQ. The CDR3 sequence is 16 residues long. CDR3 bases: TGTGCCAGCCAACTTGGGACAGGTCCTATCGACTATGGCTACACCTTC. Protein sequence: CASQLGTGPIDYGYTF.

The V and J genes are TRBV28 and TRBJ2-3, with D possibly called TRBD1 or TRBD2 (6 bases each). The CDR3 has 14 amino acids. Trimming took 2 bases from V and 14 from J, leaving 20 bases between them. CDR1 MDHEN and CDR2 SYDVKM come from the germline V gene. CDR3: CASSLLVTRGEAYF. The CDR3 DNA sequence: TGTGCCAGCAGTTTACTCGTGACTAGGGGGGAGGCGTATTTT. Full variable domain (rest looked up from reference TRBV28 and TRBJ2-3): DVKVTQSSRYLVKRTGEKVFLECVQDMDHENMFWYRQDPGLGLRLIYFSYDVKMKEKGDIPEGYSVSREKKERFSLILESASTNQTSMYLCASSLLVTRGEAYFGPGTRLTVL.

The chain joins TRBV29-1 to TRBJ2-7, with D tentatively TRBD1 (5 bases). The CDR3 extends over 13 amino acids. Germline V gene data show CDR1 as SQVTM and CDR2 as ANQGSEA. V lost 6 bases and J 1 base, leaving 13 bases between the germline ends. CDR3 nucleotides: TGCAGCGTCCTGACAGTCCGTTCCTACGAGCAGTACTTC. As protein: CSVLTVRSYEQYF.